Presented here are 23 T cell receptor beta chains from one specimen sequenced in a study of blood T cell repertoires in COVID-19. The data were produced by immunoSEQ multiplex PCR, yet TCRdb's version contains in-frame clones alone and is incomplete. Of about 94,000 clones in the sample, approximately 74% were seen once. The material sequenced was peripheral blood. The receptor source for this set is a man between 65 and 79 years old with COVID-19, enrolled during active disease.

The genes are TRBV5-1 and TRBJ2-1, with 7 bases fitting TRBD2. This CDR3 has 19 residues. The V and J ends lost 1 base and 6 bases, in that order; junction bases with no gene match: 19. Germline values: CDR1 SGHRS, CDR2 YFSETQ. The CDR3 bases are TGCGCCAGCAGCTTGTTGCCGAAGGTCGGGAGTGGGAGGGCCAATGAGCAGTTCTTC. Encoded protein: CASSLLPKVGSGRANEQFF. Looking up the rest from reference TRBV5-1 and TRBJ2-1 gives the full variable domain: KAGVTQTPRYLIKTRGQQVTLSCSPISGHRSVSWYQQTPGQGLQFLFEYFSETQRNKGNFPGRFSGRQFSNSRSEMNVSTLELGDSALYLCASSLLPKVGSGRANEQFFGPGTRLTVL.

This chain joins TRBV24-1 and TRBJ2-3; 7 bases agree with TRBD1. After removal of 4 bases from V and 4 bases from J, the junction contained 4 bases not matched to a gene. The CDR3 is 14 residues long. Germline V gene lookup returns CDR1 KGHDR and CDR2 SFDVKD. In DNA, the CDR3 is TGTGCCACCAGTGACGGGACAGCGCCAGATACGCAGTATTTT. It translates to CATSDGTAPDTQYF.

The chain uses TRBV29-1 and TRBJ1-4; 7 bases are shared with TRBD1. V lost 4 bases to trimming and J lost 8 bases; unmatched junction nucleotides: 4. Looked up from germline, CDR1 is SQVTM and CDR2 is ANQGSEA. This CDR3 has 12 residues. CDR3 nucleotide sequence: TGCAGCGTTGGGGACAGTGGAGAAAAACTGTTTTTT. This translates into CSVGDSGEKLFF.

The rearrangement joins TRBV2 to TRBJ2-2; 13 bases line up with TRBD2. Germline lookup yields CDR1 SNHLY and CDR2 FYNNEI. J lost 7 bases, V lost 7 bases, and 12 bases had no gene match. The CDR3 loop spans 17 amino acids. The CDR3 loop reads CASTRDRTSGRIGELFF. Here the CDR3 DNA reads TGTGCCAGCACCCGAGACCGGACTAGCGGGAGAATCGGGGAGCTGTTTTTT.

This chain links TRBV5-6 with TRBJ1-2, with no clear D. The V end lost 0 bases, the J end lost 3 bases, and 12 bases lay between the germline ends. The CDR3 length is 15 residues. Germline values: CDR1 SGHDT, CDR2 YYEEEE. The CDR3 loop is CASSLGRRDHYGYTF. CDR3 DNA: TGTGCCAGCAGCTTGGGGCGGAGGGATCACTATGGCTACACCTTC.

This clone showed up just a few times. This chain joins TRBV7-8 and TRBJ1-2, with D maybe TRBD1 (6 bases). Germline CDR1 and CDR2: SGHVS and FQNEAQ. The ends were cut back, 5 bases at V and 2 bases at J, with 12 bases in the middle. CDR3 length: 14 residues. CDR3 nucleotides: TGTGCCAGCAGCCTCCAGACAGGCAACTATGGCTACACCTTC. Amino acid sequence: CASSLQTGNYGYTF.

The CDR3 sequence is CASSTSGRNIQYF. CDR3 bases: TGTGCCAGCAGTACTAGCGGGAGAAACATTCAGTACTTC. The J gene is TRBJ2-4, the V gene TRBV14; 11 bases fit TRBD2. Germline V gene lookup returns CDR1 SGHDN and CDR2 FVKESK. The junction had 1 base not matched to a gene; V was cut back by 6 bases and J by 6 bases. This CDR3 region has 13 residues.

This clone came up a few times. The chain employs TRBV7-2 and TRBJ2-7; D is unresolved. V shed 3 bases and J shed 2 bases, with 11 bases lying between them. Germline CDR1 and CDR2: SGHTA and FQGNSA. CDR3 length: 14 residues. The CDR3 coding sequence is TGTGCCAGCAGCTTGGCGGATCCCCCCTACGAGCAGTACTTC. This translates into CASSLADPPYEQYF. Drawing the rest from reference TRBV7-2 and TRBJ2-7, the complete variable domain is GAGVSQSPSNKVTEKGKDVELRCDPISGHTALYWYRQSLGQGLEFLIYFQGNSAPDKSGLPSDRFSAERTGGSVSTLTIQRTQQEDSAVYLCASSLADPPYEQYFGPGTRLTVT.

This chain connects TRBV19 to TRBJ2-4; tentative D call: TRBD2 (6 bases). Germline V gene sequence: CDR1 LNHDA, CDR2 SQIVND (reference sequence). With 7 bases removed from V and 4 bases from J, the gap between germline ends came to 23 bases. The length of the CDR3 is 17 residues. DNA of the CDR3: TGTGCCAGTATCGAAAGCGGGCGTCAAGTGGGTAAAAACATTCAGTACTTC. Translated, it gives CASIESGRQVGKNIQYF.

This rearrangement joins TRBV10-2 to TRBJ1-2, with 7 bases lining up with TRBD1. Germline V gives CDR1 WSHSY, CDR2 SAAADI. The trim removed 0 bases at V and 4 bases at J, leaving 2 bases unmatched. This CDR3 spans 14 amino acids. The CDR3 region is CASSESGQVYGYTF. The CDR3 DNA follows: TGCGCCAGCAGTGAGTCTGGACAGGTCTATGGCTACACCTTC.

The chain has TRBV9 and TRBJ2-2; D is perhaps TRBD2 (5 bases). The CDR3 length is 12 residues. Trimming removed 2 bases at V and 8 bases at J, with 7 bases between. The germline gives CDR1 SGDLS, CDR2 YYNGEE. The CDR3 here is CASSVGGGELFF. The CDR3, as DNA: TGTGCCAGCAGCGTTGGAGGTGGGGAGCTGTTTTTT. Full variable domain (rest looked up from reference TRBV9 and TRBJ2-2): DSGVTQTPKHLITATGQRVTLRCSPRSGDLSVYWYQQSLDQGLQFLIQYYNGEERAKGNILERFSAQQFPDLHSELNLSSLELGDSALYFCASSVGGGELFFGEGSRLTVL.

The gene calls are TRBV27 and TRBJ2-3; 10 bases line up with TRBD2. Germline CDR1 is MNHEY and CDR2 is SMNVEV (reference sequence). With 5 bases clipped from V and 0 bases from J, the junction kept 5 bases outside the gene matches. The CDR3 contains 16 residues. CDR3 amino acids: CASSMGLARSTDTQYF. In DNA form, the CDR3 reads TGTGCCAGCAGTATGGGACTAGCGAGAAGCACAGATACGCAGTATTTT.

J is TRBJ1-4 and V is TRBV29-1; D gene uncertain. V gave up 3 bases and J gave up 8 bases, with 13 bases separating them. Germline V gives CDR1 SQVTM, CDR2 ANQGSEA. This CDR3 spans 13 amino acids. CDR3 sequence: CSVDGASEEKLFF. In DNA form, the CDR3 reads TGCAGCGTTGACGGAGCTTCAGAGGAAAAACTGTTTTTT.

This clone was detected ten times or more. The V and J genes are TRBV4-3 and TRBJ2-7, with 13 nucleotides matching TRBD2. Germline values: CDR1 LGHNA, CDR2 YSLEER. V was clipped by 4 bases and J by 8 bases; unmatched bases: 5. The CDR3 is 14 residues long. The CDR3 DNA sequence: TGCGCCAGCAGCCCGGGACTAGCGGGAAGGAAGCAGTACTTC. Its protein is CASSPGLAGRKQYF.

The chain recombines TRBV2 with TRBJ2-7, with TRBD1 matching 9 bases. The V segment lost 6 bases and the J segment 3 bases; nucleotides outside the gene matches: 12. This CDR3 is built from 16 residues. Germline V lookup: CDR1 SNHLY, CDR2 FYNNEI. The CDR3 spells CASSAIDRGDIYEQYF. The CDR3 DNA reads as TGTGCCAGCAGCGCAATAGACAGGGGGGATATCTACGAGCAGTACTTC.

This clone was seen a handful of times. This rearrangement joins TRBV28 to TRBJ2-3, with 10 nucleotides matching TRBD1. Germline CDR1 MDHEN, CDR2 SYDVKM. The CDR3 has 16 residues. The V gene end was trimmed by 6 bases and the J gene end by 7 bases; junction bases not matched to a gene: 13. The CDR3 bases are TGTGCCAGCAGCAAGCTAGGGACAGGGGCCACGCATACGCAGTATTTT. This encodes CASSKLGTGATHTQYF.

This clone was counted between two and nine times. This sequence joins TRBV15 and TRBJ1-6, with unresolved D. Germline V lookup: CDR1 LNHNV, CDR2 YYDKDF (reference sequence). Trimming removed 1 base at V and 7 bases at J, with 5 bases between. This CDR3 is built from 13 residues. The CDR3 bases are TGTGCCACCAGCAGAGGGGCGAATTCACCCCTCCACTTT. The encoded protein is CATSRGANSPLHF.

This clone was detected once. This sequence joins TRBV18 and TRBJ1-3, with 7 bases lining up with TRBD1. V was clipped by 3 bases and J by 0 bases; unmatched bases: 5. Germline V gene sequence: CDR1 KGHSH, CDR2 LQKENI. There are 16 residues in the CDR3. The CDR3 here is CASSPGTAISGNTIYF. The CDR3, as DNA: TGTGCCAGCTCACCTGGGACAGCCATCTCTGGAAACACCATATATTTT. Full variable domain (missing parts from reference TRBV18 and TRBJ1-3): NAGVMQNPRHLVRRRGQEARLRCSPMKGHSHVYWYRQLPEEGLKFMVYLQKENIIDESGMPKERFSAEFPKEGPSILRIQQVVRGDSAAYFCASSPGTAISGNTIYFGEGSWLTVV.

The V call is TRBV5-5, the J call TRBJ2-1, with 9 nucleotides matching TRBD2. The length of the CDR3 is 17 residues. V was pared by 2 bases and J by 5 bases, with 11 bases of the junction left unmatched. Per germline, CDR1 SGHKS and CDR2 YYEKEE (reference sequence). The CDR3 sequence is CASSLPTVAGVNNEQFF. As DNA, the CDR3 is TGTGCCAGCAGCTTACCGACTGTAGCGGGGGTTAACAATGAGCAGTTCTTC.

V usage is TRBV6-2 or TRBV6-3 and J usage is TRBJ2-1, with D uncertain. V lost 5 bases and J lost 4, with 6 bases in between. This CDR3 has 12 amino acids. Germline V CDR1 and CDR2: MNHEY, SVGEGT. In nucleotides, the CDR3 is TGTGCCAGCAGTCCCTCGTACAATGAGCAGTTCTTC. This gives the protein CASSPSYNEQFF.

This chain joins TRBV27 and TRBJ1-6, with 10 nucleotides matching TRBD1. This CDR3 is 17 amino acids long. V shed 5 bases and J 7 bases; nucleotides not matched to a gene: 11. CDR1 and CDR2 from the germline V gene are MNHEY and SMNVEV (reference sequence). CDR3 in amino acids: CASSPTGTGVRNSPLHF. CDR3 nucleotide sequence: TGTGCCAGCAGTCCGACCGGGACAGGGGTAAGAAATTCACCCCTCCACTTT.

CDR3: CASSAASGSLREQYF. DNA for the CDR3: TGCGCCAGCAGTGCGGCTAGCGGGAGTTTGAGGGAGCAGTACTTC. The chain combines TRBV10-1 with TRBJ2-7, with 10 bases lining up with TRBD2. Losses at the gene ends were 4 bases for V and 7 bases for J; bases not matched to a gene: 10. The length of the CDR3 is 15 residues. Germline CDR1 is WNHNN and CDR2 is SYGVQD (reference sequence).

J is TRBJ1-4 and V is TRBV5-1; 8 bases match TRBD1. This CDR3 spans 17 amino acids. Per germline, CDR1 SGHRS and CDR2 YFSETQ. Trimming removed 3 bases from V and 7 bases from J; junction bases left unmatched: 14. CDR3 nucleotide sequence: TGCGCCAGCAGCTCTCTACTTGGACAGGGAAGTGTTGAAAAACTGTTTTTT. This codes for CASSSLLGQGSVEKLFF.